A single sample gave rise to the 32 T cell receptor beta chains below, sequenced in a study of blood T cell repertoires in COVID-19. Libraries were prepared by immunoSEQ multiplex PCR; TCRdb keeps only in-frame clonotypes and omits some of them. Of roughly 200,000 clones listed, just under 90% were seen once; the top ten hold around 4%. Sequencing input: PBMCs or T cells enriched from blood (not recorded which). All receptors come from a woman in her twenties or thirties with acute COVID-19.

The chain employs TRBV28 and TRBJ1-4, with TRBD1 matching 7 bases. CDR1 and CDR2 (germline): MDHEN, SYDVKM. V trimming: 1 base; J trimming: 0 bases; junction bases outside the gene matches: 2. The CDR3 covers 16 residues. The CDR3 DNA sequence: TGTGCCAGCAGTTTATACAGGGGAGCAACTAATGAAAAACTGTTTTTT. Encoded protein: CASSLYRGATNEKLFF.

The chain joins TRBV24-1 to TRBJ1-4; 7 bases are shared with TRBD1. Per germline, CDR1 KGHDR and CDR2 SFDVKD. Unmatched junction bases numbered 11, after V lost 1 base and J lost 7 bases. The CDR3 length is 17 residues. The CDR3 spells CATSDFGTGRGAEKLFF. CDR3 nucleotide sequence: TGTGCCACCAGTGATTTTGGCACGGGCAGGGGGGCTGAAAAACTGTTTTTT.

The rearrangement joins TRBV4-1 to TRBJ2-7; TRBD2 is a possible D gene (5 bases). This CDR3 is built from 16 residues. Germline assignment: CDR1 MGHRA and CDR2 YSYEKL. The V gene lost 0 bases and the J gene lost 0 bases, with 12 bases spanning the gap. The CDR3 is CASSQDWESSSYEQYF. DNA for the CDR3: TGCGCCAGCAGCCAAGATTGGGAGTCAAGCTCCTACGAGCAGTACTTC.

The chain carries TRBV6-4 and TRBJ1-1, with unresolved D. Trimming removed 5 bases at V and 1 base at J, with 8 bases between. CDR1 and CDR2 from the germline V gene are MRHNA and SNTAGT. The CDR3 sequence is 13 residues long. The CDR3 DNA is TGTGCCAGCAGTACTAGGGAGAACACTGAAGCTTTCTTT. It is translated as CASSTRENTEAFF.

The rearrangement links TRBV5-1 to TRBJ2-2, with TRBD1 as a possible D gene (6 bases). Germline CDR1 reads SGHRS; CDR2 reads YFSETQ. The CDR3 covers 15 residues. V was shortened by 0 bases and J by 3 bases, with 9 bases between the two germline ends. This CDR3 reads CASSLDRVDTGELFF. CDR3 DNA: TGCGCCAGCAGCTTGGACAGGGTCGACACCGGGGAGCTGTTTTTT.

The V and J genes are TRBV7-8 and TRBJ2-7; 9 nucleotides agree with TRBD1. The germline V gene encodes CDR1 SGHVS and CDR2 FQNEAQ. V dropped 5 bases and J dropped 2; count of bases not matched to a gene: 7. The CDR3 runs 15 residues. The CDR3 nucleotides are TGTGCCAGCAGCGTAGGGGACAGGGTAACCTACGAGCAGTACTTC. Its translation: CASSVGDRVTYEQYF.

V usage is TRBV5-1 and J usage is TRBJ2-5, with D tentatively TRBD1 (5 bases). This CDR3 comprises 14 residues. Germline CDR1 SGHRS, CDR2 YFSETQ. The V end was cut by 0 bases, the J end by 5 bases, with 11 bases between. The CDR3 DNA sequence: TGCGCCAGCAGCTTGGATAGGGGTTGGGAGACCCAGTACTTC. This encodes CASSLDRGWETQYF.

CDR3 region: CAVQGNYEQFF. In nucleotides, the CDR3 is TGTGCCGTACAGGGGAACTATGAGCAGTTCTTC. This chain joins TRBV19 and TRBJ2-1; 7 nucleotides agree with TRBD1. V was clipped by 11 bases and J by 8 bases; unmatched bases: 6. The CDR3 consists of 11 residues. Germline CDR1 and CDR2: LNHDA and SQIVND (reference sequence).

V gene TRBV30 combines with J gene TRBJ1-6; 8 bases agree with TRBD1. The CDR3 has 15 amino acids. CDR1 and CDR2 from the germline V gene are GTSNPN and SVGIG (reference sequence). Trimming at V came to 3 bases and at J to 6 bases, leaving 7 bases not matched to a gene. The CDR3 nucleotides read TGTGCCTGGAGCCCCCCGGGACAGGTTAATTCACCCCTCCACTTT. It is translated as CAWSPPGQVNSPLHF.

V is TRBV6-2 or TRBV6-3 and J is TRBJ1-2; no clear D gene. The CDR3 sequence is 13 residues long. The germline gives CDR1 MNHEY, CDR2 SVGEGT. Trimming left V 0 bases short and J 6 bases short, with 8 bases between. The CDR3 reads CASSYSMGDGYTF. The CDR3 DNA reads TGTGCCAGCAGTTACTCGATGGGAGATGGCTACACCTTC.

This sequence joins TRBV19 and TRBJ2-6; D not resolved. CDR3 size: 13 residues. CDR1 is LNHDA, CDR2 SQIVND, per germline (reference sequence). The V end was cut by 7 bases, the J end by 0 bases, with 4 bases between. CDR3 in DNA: TGTGCCAGTACGGTCTCTGGGGCCAACGTCCTGACTTTC. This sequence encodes CASTVSGANVLTF.

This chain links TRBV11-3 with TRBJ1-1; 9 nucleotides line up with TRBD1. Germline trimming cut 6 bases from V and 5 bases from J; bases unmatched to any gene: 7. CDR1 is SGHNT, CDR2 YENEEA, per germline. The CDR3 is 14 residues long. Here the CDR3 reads CASSRDRENTEAFF. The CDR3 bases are TGTGCCAGCAGTCGGGACAGGGAAAATACTGAAGCTTTCTTT.

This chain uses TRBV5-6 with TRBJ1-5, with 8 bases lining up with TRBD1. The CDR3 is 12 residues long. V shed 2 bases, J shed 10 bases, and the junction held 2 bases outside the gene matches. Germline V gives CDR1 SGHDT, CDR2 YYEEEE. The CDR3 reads CASSFDRGPQHF. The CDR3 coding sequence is TGTGCCAGCAGCTTCGACAGGGGACCCCAGCATTTT.

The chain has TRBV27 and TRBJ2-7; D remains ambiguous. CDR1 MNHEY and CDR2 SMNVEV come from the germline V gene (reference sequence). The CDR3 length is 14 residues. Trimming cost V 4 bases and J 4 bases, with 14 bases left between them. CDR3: CASSSLAGRYEQYF. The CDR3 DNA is TGTGCCAGCAGTTCCTTGGCAGGCAGGTACGAGCAGTACTTC.

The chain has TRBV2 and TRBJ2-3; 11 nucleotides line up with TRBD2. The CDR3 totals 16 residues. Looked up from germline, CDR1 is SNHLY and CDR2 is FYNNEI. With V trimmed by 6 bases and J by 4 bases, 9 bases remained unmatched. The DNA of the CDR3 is TGTGCCAGCAGGCTCCTGACTAGCGGGGCCCCAGATACGCAGTATTTT. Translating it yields CASRLLTSGAPDTQYF.

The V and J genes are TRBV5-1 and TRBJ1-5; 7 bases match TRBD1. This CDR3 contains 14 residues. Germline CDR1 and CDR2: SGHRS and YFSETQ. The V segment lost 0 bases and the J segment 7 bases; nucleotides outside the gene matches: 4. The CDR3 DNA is TGCGCCAGCAGCTTGGCAGGGGGGTCCCAGCCCCAGCATTTT. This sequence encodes CASSLAGGSQPQHF.

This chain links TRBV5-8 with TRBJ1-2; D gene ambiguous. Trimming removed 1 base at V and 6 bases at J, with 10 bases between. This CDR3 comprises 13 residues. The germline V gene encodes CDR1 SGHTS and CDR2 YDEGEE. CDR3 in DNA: TGTGCCAGCAGCTTGATCGGGATAGATGGCTACACCTTC. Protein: CASSLIGIDGYTF.

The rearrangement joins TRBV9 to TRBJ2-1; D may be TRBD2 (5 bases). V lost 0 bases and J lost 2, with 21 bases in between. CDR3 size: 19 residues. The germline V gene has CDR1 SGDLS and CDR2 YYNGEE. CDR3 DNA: TGTGCCAGCAGCGTAGGTGGGGAACTAGTGACCCGAGCCTACAATGAGCAGTTCTTC. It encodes CASSVGGELVTRAYNEQFF.

This CDR3 is CATSLTAGDAETQYF. The CDR3 region has the DNA TGTGCCACCAGCCTCACGGCGGGGGATGCGGAGACCCAGTACTTC. J is TRBJ2-5 and V is TRBV15; 7 bases map to TRBD2. CDR1 is LNHNV, CDR2 YYDKDF, per germline (reference sequence). The CDR3 spans 15 residues. V was clipped by 5 bases and J by 5 bases; unmatched bases: 11.

The CDR3 DNA reads TGTGCCATCAGTGAGATAGACGGGCGGGACAGGCCCTATGGCTACACCTTC. Protein product: CAISEIDGRDRPYGYTF. The chain carries TRBV10-3 and TRBJ1-2, with 8 bases fitting TRBD1. With 2 bases clipped from V and 4 bases from J, the junction kept 12 bases outside the gene matches. From germline, CDR1 is ENHRY and CDR2 SYGVKD. The CDR3 is 17 residues long.

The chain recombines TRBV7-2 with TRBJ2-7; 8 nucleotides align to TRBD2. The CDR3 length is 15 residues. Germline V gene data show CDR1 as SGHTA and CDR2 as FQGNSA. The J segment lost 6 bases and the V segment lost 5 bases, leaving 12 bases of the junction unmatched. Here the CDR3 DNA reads TGTGCCAGCAGCATGCTCGCGGGACTAGTGGGCGAGCAGTACTTC. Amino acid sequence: CASSMLAGLVGEQYF.

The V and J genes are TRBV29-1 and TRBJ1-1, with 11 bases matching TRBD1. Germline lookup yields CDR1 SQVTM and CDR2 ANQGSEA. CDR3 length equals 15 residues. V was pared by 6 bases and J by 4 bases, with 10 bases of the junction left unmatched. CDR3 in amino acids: CSVGQGEGVSTEAFF. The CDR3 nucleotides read TGCAGCGTGGGACAGGGGGAGGGGGTGTCCACTGAAGCTTTCTTT.

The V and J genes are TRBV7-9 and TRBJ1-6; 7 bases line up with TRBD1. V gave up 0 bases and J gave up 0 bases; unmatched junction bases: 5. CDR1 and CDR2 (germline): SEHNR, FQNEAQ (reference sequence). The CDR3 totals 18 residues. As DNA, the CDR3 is TGTGCCAGCAGCTTAGCGCCGGGACAGAGCTCCTATAATTCACCCCTCCACTTT. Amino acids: CASSLAPGQSSYNSPLHF.

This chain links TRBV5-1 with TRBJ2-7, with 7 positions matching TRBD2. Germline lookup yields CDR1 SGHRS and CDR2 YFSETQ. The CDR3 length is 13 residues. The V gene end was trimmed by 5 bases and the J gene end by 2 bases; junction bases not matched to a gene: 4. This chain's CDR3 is CASRAGTTYEQYF. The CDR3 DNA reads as TGCGCCAGCAGAGCCGGGACTACCTACGAGCAGTACTTC.

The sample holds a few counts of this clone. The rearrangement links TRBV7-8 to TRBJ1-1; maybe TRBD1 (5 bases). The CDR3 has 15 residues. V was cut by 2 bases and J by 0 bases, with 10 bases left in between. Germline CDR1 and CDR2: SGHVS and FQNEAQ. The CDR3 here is CASSLRGQMNTEAFF. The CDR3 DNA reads TGTGCCAGCAGCTTACGAGGACAAATGAACACTGAAGCTTTCTTT. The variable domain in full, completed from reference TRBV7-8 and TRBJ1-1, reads GAGVSQSPRYKVAKRGQDVALRCDPISGHVSLFWYQQALGQGPEFLTYFQNEAQLDKSGLPSDRFFAERPEGSVSTLKIQRTQQEDSAVYLCASSLRGQMNTEAFFGQGTRLTVV.

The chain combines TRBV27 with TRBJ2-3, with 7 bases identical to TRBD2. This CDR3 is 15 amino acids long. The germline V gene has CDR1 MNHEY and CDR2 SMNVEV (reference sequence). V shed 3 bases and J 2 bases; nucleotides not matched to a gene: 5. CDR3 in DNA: TGTGCCAGCAGTTTTGGACTAGGAGACACAGATACGCAGTATTTT. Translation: CASSFGLGDTDTQYF.

The CDR3 nucleotides read TGTGCCAGTAGTATACAGGGGACAGCTTCTAACTATGGCTACACCTTC. Its protein is CASSIQGTASNYGYTF. The J gene is TRBJ1-2, the V gene TRBV19; 7 bases match TRBD1. The V segment lost 2 bases and the J segment 0 bases; nucleotides outside the gene matches: 6. The germline V gene has CDR1 LNHDA and CDR2 SQIVND (reference sequence). The CDR3 length is 16 residues.

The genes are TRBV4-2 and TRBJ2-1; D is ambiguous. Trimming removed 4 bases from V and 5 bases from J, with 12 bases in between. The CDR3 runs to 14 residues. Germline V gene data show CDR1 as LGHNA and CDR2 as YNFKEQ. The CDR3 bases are TGTGCCAGCAGCCTTATTAACTTGGACAATGAGCAGTTCTTC. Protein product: CASSLINLDNEQFF.

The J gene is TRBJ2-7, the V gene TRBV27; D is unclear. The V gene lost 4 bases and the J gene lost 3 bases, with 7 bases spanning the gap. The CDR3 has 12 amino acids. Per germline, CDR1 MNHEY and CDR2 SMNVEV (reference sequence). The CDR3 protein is CASSSPNYEQYF. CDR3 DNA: TGTGCCAGCAGTTCCCCCAACTACGAGCAGTACTTC.

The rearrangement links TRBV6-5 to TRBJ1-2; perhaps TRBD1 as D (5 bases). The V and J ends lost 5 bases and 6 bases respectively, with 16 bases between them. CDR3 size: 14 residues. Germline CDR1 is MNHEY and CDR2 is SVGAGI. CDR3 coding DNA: TGTGCCAGCAGTCTGGCGGGAGGGGTCCATGGCTACACCTTC. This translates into CASSLAGGVHGYTF.

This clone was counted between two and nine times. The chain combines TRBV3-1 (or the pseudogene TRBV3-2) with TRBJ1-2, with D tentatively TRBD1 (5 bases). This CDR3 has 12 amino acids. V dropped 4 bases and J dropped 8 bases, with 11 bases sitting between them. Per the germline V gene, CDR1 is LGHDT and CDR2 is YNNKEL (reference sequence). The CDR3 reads CASSRPGGGYTF. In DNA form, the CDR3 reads TGTGCCAGCAGCCGCCCGGGGGGAGGCTACACCTTC.

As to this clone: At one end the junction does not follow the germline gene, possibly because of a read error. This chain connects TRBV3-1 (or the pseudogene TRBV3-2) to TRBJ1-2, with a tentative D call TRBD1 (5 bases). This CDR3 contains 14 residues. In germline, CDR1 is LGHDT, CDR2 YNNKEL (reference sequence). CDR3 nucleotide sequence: TGTGCCAGCAGCGAAGAGGAGACAGCCTATGGCTACACCTTC. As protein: CASSEEETAYGYTF.